This T cell receptor (beta chain) was documented in a study of beta chain features in type 1 diabetes. What was sequenced were expressed TCRB transcripts, since all of the isolated RNA had been reverse transcribed. Profiling relied on immunoSEQ multiplex PCR, and the TCRdb table lists in-frame clones only, not all of them. The table lists more than 130,000 clones, 6.9% of them singletons. This clone was counted between two and nine times. Germline assignment: CDR1 SGHRS and CDR2 YFSETQ. CDR3 length: 13 residues. Deletions cut 3 bases from V and 6 bases from J, with 11 bases between. The sequencing sample was made of central memory CD4+ T cells from blood. The chain is built from TRBV5-1 and TRBJ2-3, with D possibly being TRBD2 (5 bases). The sequence was collected from a woman in her twenties or thirties in good health. This chain's CDR3 is CASSWGEGDTQYF. The CDR3 DNA reads as TGCGCCAGCAGCTGGGGTGAGGGCGATACGCAGTATTTT.